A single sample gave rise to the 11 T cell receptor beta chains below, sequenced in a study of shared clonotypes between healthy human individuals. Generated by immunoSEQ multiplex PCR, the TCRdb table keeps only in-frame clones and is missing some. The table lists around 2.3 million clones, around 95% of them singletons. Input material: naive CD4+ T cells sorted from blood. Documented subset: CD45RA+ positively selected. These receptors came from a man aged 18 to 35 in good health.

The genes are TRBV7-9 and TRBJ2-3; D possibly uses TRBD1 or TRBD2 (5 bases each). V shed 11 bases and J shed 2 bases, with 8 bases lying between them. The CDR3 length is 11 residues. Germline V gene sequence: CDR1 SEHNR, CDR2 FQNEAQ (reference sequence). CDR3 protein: CAGGATDTQYF. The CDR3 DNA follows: TGTGCCGGGGGTGCCACAGATACGCAGTATTTT.

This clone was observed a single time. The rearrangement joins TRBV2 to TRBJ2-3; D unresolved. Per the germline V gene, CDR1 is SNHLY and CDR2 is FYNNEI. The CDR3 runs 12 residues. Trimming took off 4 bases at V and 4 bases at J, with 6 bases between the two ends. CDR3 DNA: TGTGCCAGCAGTGCCAGCCCAGATACGCAGTATTTT. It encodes CASSASPDTQYF.

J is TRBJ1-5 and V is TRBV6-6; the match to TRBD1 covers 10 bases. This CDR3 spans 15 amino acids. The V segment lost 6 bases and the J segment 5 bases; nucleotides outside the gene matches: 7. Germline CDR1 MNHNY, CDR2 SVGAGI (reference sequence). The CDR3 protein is CASSPPGQGHQPQHF. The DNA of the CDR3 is TGTGCCAGCAGCCCTCCGGGACAGGGGCATCAGCCCCAGCATTTT.

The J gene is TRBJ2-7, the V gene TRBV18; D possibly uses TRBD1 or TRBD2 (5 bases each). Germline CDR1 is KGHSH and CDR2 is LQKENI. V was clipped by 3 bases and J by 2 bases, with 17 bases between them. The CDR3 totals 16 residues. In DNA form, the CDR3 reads TGTGCCAGCTCACCCGGACTGTCGGGCAGGGCCTACGAGCAGTACTTC. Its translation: CASSPGLSGRAYEQYF.

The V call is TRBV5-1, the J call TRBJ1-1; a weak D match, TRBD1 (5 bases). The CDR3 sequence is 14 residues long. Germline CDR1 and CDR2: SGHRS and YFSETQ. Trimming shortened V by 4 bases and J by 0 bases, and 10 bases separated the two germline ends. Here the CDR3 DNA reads TGCGCCAGCAGCCCTGACAGAATGAACACTGAAGCTTTCTTT. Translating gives CASSPDRMNTEAFF. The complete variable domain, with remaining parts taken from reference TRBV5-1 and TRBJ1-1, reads KAGVTQTPRYLIKTRGQQVTLSCSPISGHRSVSWYQQTPGQGLQFLFEYFSETQRNKGNFPGRFSGRQFSNSRSEMNVSTLELGDSALYLCASSPDRMNTEAFFGQGTRLTVV.

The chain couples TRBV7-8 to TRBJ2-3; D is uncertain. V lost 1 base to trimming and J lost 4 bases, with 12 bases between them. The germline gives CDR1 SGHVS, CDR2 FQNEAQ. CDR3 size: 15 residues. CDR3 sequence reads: CASSLGPLSADTQYF. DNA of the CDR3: TGTGCCAGCAGCTTAGGCCCCCTTTCCGCAGATACGCAGTATTTT.

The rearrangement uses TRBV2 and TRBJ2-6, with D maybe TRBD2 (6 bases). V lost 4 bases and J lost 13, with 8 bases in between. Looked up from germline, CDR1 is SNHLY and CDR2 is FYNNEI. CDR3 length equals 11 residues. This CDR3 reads CASSAGRVLTF. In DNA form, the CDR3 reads TGTGCCAGCAGTGCGGGGAGGGTCCTGACTTTC.

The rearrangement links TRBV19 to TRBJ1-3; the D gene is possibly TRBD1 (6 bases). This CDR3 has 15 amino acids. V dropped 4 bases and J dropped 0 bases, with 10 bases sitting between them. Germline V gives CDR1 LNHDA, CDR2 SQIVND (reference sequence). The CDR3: CASSTTGVSGNTIYF. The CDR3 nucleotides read TGTGCCAGTAGTACGACAGGAGTCTCTGGAAACACCATATATTTT.

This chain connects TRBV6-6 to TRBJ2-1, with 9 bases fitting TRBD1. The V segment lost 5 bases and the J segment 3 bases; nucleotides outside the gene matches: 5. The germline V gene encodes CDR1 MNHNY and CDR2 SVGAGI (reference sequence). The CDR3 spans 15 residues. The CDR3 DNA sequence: TGTGCCAGCAGTCTACCGGGACAGGGCTACAATGAGCAGTTCTTC. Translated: CASSLPGQGYNEQFF.

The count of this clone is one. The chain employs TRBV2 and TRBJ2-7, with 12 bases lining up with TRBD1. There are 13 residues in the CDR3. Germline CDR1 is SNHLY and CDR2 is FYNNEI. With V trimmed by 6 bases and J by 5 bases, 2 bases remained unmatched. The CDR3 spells CASRGTGGHEQYF. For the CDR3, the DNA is TGTGCCAGCAGGGGGACAGGGGGCCACGAGCAGTACTTC.

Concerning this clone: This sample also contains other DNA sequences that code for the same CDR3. The CDR3 DNA is TGCGCCAGCAGCCCGGGACTAGCGGGAGGCGAGCAGTACTTC. Protein: CASSPGLAGGEQYF. The chain couples TRBV5-1 to TRBJ2-7, with 15 positions matching TRBD2. The CDR3 totals 14 residues. Germline V gene sequence: CDR1 SGHRS, CDR2 YFSETQ. The trim removed 4 bases at V and 6 bases at J, leaving 2 bases unmatched.